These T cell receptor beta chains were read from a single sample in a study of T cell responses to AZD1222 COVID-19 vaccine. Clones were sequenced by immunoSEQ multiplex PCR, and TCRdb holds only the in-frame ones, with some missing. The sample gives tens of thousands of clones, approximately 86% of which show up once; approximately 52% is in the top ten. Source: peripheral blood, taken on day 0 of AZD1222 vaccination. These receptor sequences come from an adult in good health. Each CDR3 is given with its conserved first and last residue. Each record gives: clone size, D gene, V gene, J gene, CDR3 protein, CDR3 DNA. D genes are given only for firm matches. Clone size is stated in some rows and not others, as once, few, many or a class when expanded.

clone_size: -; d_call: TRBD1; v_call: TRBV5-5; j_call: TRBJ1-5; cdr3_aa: CASSDRDGQPQHF; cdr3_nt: TGTGCCAGCAGCGACAGGGATGGGCAGCCCCAGCATTTT
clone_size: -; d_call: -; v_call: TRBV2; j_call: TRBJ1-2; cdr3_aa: CASEKDTTNYGYTF; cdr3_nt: TGTGCCAGTGAAAAGGACACCACTAACTATGGCTACACCTTC
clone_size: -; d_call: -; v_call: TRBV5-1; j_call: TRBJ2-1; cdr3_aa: CASTLESSYNEQFF; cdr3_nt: TGCGCCAGCACCCTAGAGAGCTCCTACAATGAGCAGTTCTTC
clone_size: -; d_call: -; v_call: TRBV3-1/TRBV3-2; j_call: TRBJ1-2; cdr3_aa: CASSPPGIGYTF; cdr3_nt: TGTGCCAGCAGCCCCCCGGGAATAGGCTACACCTTC
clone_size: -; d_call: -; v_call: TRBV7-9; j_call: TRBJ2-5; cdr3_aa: CASSHQVTQETQYF; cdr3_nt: TGTGCCAGCAGCCATCAAGTGACCCAAGAGACCCAGTACTTC
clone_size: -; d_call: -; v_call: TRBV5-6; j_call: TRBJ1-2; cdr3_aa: CASSFETATATGYTF; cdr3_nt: TGTGCCAGCAGCTTTGAGACAGCGACCGCGACTGGCTACACCTTC
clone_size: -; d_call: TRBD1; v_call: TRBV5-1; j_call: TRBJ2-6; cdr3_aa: CASSKGQAGSGANVLTF; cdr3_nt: TGCGCCAGCAGCAAGGGACAGGCAGGCTCTGGGGCCAACGTCCTGACTTTC
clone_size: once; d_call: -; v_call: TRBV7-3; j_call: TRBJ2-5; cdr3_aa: CASSLKHQETQYF; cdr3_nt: TGTGCCAGCAGCTTAAAACACCAAGAGACCCAGTACTTC
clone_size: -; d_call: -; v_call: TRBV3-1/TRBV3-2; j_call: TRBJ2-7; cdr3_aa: CASSQSRTEQYF; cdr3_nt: TGTGCCAGCAGCCAATCCAGGACCGAGCAGTACTTC
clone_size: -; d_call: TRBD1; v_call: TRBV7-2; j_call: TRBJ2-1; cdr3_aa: CASSFSGTGSYNEQFF; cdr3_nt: TGTGCCAGCAGCTTCTCCGGGACAGGCTCCTACAATGAGCAGTTCTTC
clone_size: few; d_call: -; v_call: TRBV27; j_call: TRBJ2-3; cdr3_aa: CASSLSTLQTDTQYF; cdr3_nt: TGTGCCAGCAGTTTATCGACTCTTCAGACAGATACGCAGTATTTT
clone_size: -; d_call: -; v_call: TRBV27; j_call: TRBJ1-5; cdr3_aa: CASSRNREDQPQHF; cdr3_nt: TGTGCCAGCTCCCGGAACAGGGAGGATCAGCCCCAGCATTTT
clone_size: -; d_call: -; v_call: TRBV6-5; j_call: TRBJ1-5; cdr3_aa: CASSYSSNQPQHF; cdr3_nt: TGTGCCAGCAGTTACTCTAGCAATCAGCCCCAGCATTTT
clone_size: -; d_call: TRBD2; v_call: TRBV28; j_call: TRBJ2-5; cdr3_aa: CASSVPQLAGEQETQYF; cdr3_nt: TGTGCCAGCAGTGTACCCCAACTAGCGGGAGAACAAGAGACCCAGTACTTC
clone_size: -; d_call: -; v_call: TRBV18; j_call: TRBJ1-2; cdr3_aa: CASSLNDRDYGYTF; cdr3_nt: TGTGCCAGCTCACTAAACGACCGTGACTATGGCTACACCTTC
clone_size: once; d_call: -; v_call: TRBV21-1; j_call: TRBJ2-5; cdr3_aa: CASSKNPSQETQYF; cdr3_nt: TGTGCCAGCAGCAAAAATCCCAGCCAAGAGACCCAGTACTTC
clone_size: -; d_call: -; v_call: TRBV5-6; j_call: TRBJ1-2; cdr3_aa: CASSLGRDHGYTF; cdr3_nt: TGTGCCAGCAGCTTGGGTAGGGACCATGGCTACACCTTC
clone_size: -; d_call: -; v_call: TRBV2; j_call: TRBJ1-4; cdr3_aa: CASSDRTEGTEKLFF; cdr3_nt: TGTGCCAGCAGTGACAGGACAGAAGGCACTGAAAAACTGTTTTTT
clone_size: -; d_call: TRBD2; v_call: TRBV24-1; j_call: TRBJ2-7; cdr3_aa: CATSASGRFSYEQYF; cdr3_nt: TGTGCCACCAGTGCTAGCGGGAGGTTCTCCTACGAGCAGTACTTC
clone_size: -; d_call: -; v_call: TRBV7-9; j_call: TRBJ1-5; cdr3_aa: CASSEDSQPQHF; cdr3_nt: TGTGCCAGCAGCGAAGACAGTCAGCCCCAGCATTTT
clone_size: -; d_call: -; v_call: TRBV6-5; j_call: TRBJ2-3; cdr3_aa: CASSYSPGRDTQYF; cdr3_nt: TGTGCCAGCAGTTACTCCCCAGGGCGGGATACGCAGTATTTT
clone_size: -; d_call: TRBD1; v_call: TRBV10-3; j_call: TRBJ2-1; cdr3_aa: CAISAPLGQGNNEQFF; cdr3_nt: TGTGCCATCAGTGCCCCCCTCGGACAGGGGAACAATGAGCAGTTCTTC
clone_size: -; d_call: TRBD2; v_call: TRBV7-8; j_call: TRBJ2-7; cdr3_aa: CASSQTVIAGIRSGREQYF; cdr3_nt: TGTGCCAGCAGCCAGACGGTGATAGCGGGAATCAGATCGGGCAGGGAGCAGTACTTC
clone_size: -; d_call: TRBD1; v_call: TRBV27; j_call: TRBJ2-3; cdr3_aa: CASSLADRGRRDTQYF; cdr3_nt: TGTGCCAGCAGTTTAGCGGACAGGGGGCGTAGAGATACGCAGTATTTT
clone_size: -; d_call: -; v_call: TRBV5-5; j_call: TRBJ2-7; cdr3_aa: CASSSKEDYPYEQYF; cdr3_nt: TGTGCCAGCAGCTCTAAAGAGGACTACCCCTACGAGCAGTACTTC
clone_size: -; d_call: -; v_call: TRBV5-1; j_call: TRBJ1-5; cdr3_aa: CASSLTGRGNQPQHF; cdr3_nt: TGCGCCAGCAGCTTGACAGGGAGAGGCAATCAGCCCCAGCATTTT
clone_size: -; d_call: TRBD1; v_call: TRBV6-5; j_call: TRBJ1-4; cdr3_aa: CASSYGTAINEKLFF; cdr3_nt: TGTGCCAGCAGTTACGGGACAGCGATTAATGAAAAACTGTTTTTT
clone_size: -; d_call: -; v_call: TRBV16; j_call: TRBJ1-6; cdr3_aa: CASSQSFPGDGSSPLHF; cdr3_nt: TGTGCCAGCAGCCAATCCTTTCCGGGGGATGGGAGTTCACCCCTCCACTTT
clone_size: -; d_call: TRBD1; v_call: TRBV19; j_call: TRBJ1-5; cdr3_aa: CASRGGVWGEVYSNQPQHF; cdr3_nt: TGTGCCAGTAGAGGGGGCGTGTGGGGCGAGGTGTATAGCAATCAGCCCCAGCATTTT
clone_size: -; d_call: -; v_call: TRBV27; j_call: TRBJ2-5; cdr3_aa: CASSLSPAQETQYF; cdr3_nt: TGTGCCAGCAGTTTATCTCCAGCGCAAGAGACCCAGTACTTC
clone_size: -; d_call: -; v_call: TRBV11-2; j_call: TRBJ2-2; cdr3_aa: CASSLVAIAGELFF; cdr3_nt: TGTGCCAGCAGCTTAGTGGCGATCGCCGGGGAGCTGTTTTTT
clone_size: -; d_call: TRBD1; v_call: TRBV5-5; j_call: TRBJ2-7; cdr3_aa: CASSLVAGQGSAYEQYF; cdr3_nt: TGTGCCAGCAGCTTGGTGGCAGGACAGGGGTCGGCCTACGAGCAGTACTTC
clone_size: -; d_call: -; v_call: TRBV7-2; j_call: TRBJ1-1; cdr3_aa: CASSFGPGRALVEAFF; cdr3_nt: TGTGCCAGCAGCTTTGGGCCCGGCAGGGCCTTAGTTGAAGCTTTCTTT
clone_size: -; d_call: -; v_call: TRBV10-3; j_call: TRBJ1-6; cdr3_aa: CAISFTGNNSPLHF; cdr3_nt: TGTGCCATCAGTTTCACAGGGAACAATTCACCCCTCCACTTT
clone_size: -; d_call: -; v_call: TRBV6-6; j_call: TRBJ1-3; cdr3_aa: CASSRNGNTIYF; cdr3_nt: TGTGCCAGCAGTCGCAATGGAAACACCATATATTTT
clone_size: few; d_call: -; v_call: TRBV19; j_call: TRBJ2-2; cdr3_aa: CASRRTSGGQNTGELFF; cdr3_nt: TGTGCCAGTAGGCGTACCTCCGGGGGGCAGAACACCGGGGAGCTGTTTTTT
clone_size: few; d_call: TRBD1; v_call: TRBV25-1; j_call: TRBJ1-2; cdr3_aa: CASRRGGDHGYTF; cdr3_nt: TGTGCCAGCAGACGAGGGGGCGACCATGGCTACACCTTC
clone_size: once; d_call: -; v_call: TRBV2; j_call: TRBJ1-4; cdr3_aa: CASSGGGNEKLFF; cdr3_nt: TGTGCCAGCAGTGGTGGGGGCAATGAAAAACTGTTTTTT
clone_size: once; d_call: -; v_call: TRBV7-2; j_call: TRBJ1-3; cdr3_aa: CASSLGWGTGNTIYF; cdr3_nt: TGTGCCAGCAGCTTAGGTTGGGGGACTGGAAACACCATATATTTT
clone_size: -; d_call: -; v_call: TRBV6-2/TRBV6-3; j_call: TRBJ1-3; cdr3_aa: CASSYYVSGNTIYF; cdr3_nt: TGTGCCAGCAGTTATTACGTCTCTGGAAACACCATATATTTT
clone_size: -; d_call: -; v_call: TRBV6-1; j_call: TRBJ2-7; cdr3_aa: CASSEMRYEQYF; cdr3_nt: TGTGCCAGCAGTGAAATGCGCTACGAGCAGTACTTC
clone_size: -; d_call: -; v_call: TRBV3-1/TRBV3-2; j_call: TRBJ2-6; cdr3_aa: CASSQDWGHSGANVLTF; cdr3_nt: TGTGCCAGCAGCCAAGACTGGGGTCACTCTGGGGCCAACGTCCTGACTTTC
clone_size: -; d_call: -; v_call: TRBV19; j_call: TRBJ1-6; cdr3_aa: CASSIGQIDSPLHF; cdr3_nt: TGTGCCAGTAGTATTGGGCAGATCGATTCACCCCTCCACTTT
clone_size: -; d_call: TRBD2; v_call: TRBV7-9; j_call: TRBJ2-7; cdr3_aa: CASSRREGSSYEQYF; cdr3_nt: TGTGCCAGCAGCCGGAGGGAGGGTTCTTCCTACGAGCAGTACTTC
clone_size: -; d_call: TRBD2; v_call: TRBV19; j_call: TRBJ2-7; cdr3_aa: CASSGTSGNSYEQYF; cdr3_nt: TGTGCCAGTAGTGGAACTAGCGGTAACTCCTACGAGCAGTACTTC
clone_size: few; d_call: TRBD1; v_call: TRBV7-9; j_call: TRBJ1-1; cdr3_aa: CASRGQGGTEAFF; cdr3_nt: TGTGCCAGCAGAGGACAGGGAGGCACTGAAGCTTTCTTT
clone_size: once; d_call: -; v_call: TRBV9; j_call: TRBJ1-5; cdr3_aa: CASSPGLVQPQHF; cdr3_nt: TGTGCCAGCAGCCCGGGGTTAGTTCAGCCCCAGCATTTT
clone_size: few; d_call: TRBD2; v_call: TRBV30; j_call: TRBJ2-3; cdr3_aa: CAWSVGLAEYTDTQYF; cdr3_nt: TGTGCCTGGAGTGTAGGACTAGCGGAGTACACAGATACGCAGTATTTT
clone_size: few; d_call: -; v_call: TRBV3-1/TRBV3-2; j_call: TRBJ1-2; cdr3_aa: CASSALLGEEYGYTF; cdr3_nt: TGTGCCAGCAGCGCCCTCCTGGGGGAGGAGTATGGCTACACCTTC
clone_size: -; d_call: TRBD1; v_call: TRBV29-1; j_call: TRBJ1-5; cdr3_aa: CSVGTGGVGQPQHF; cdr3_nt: TGCAGCGTTGGCACAGGGGGCGTCGGGCAGCCCCAGCATTTT
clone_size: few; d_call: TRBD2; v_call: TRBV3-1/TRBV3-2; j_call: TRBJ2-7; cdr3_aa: CASSQRTSNYEQYF; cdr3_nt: TGTGCCAGCAGCCAACGGACTAGTAACTACGAGCAGTACTTC
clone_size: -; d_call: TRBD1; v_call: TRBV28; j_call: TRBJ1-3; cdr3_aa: CASSLYPGTGSSGNTIYF; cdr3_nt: TGTGCCAGCAGTTTATACCCAGGGACAGGGTCCTCTGGAAACACCATATATTTT
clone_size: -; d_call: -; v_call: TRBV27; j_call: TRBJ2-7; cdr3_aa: CASSLSPGSYEQYF; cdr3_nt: TGTGCCAGCAGTTTATCCCCTGGGTCCTACGAGCAGTACTTC
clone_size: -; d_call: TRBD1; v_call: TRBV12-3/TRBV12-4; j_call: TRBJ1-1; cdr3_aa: CASRYRGTAEAFF; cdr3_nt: TGTGCCAGCAGGTACAGGGGGACGGCTGAAGCTTTCTTT
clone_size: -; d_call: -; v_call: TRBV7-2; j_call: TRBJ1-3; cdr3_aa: CASSLVTGTGNTIYF; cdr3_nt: TGTGCCAGCAGCTTAGTTACCGGAACTGGAAACACCATATATTTT
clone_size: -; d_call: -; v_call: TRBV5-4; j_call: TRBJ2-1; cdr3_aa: CASRSRDSSYNEQFF; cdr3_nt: TGTGCCAGCAGGAGCCGGGATTCGTCCTACAATGAGCAGTTCTTC
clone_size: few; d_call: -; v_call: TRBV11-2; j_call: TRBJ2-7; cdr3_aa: CASSPLMRRGSYEQYF; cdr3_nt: TGTGCCAGCAGCCCCTTGATGAGGCGTGGATCCTACGAGCAGTACTTC
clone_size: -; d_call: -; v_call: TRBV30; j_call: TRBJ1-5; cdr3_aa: CAWSRGLSNQPQHF; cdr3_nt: TGTGCCTGGAGTCGGGGGTTGAGCAATCAGCCCCAGCATTTT
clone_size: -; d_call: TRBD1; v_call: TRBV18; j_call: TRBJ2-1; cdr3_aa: CASSLGTGDYNEQFF; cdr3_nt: TGTGCCAGCTCACTCGGGACAGGGGATTACAATGAGCAGTTCTTC